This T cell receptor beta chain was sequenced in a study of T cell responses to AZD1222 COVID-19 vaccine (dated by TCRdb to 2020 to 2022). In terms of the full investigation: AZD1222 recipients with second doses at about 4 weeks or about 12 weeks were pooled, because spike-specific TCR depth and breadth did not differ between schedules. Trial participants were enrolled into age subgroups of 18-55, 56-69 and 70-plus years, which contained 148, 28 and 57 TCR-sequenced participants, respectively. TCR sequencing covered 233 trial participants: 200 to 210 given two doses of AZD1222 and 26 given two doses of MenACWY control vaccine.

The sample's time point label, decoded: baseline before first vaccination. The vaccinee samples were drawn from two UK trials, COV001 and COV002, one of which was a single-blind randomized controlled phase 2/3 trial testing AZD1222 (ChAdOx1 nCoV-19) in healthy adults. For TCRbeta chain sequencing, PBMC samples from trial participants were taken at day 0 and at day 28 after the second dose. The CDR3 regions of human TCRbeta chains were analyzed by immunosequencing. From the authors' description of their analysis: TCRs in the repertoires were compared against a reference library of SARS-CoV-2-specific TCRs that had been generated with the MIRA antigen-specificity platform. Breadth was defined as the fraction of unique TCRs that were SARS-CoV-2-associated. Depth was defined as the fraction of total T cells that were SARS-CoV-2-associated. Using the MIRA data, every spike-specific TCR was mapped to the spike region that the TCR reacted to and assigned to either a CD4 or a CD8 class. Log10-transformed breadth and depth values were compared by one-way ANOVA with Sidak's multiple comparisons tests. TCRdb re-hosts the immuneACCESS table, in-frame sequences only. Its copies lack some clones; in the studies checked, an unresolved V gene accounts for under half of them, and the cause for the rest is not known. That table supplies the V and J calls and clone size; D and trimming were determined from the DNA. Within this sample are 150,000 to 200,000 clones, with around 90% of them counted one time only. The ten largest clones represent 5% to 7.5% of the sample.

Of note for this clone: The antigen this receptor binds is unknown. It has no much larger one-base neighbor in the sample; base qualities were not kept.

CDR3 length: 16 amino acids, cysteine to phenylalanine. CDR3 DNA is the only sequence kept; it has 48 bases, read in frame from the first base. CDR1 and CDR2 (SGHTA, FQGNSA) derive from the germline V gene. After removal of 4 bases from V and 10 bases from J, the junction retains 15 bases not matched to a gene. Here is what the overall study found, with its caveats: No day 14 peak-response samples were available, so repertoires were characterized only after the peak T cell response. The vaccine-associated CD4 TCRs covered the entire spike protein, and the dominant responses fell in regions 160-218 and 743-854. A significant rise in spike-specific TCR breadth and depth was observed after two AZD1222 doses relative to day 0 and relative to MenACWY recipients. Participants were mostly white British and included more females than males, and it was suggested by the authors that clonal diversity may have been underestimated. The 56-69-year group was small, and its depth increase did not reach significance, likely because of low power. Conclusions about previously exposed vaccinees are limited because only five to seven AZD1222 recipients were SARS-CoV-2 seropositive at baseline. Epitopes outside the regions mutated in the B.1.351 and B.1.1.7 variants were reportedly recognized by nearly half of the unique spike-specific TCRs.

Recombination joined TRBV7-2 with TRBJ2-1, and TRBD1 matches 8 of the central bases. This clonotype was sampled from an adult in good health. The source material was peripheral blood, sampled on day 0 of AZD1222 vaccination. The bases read TGTGCCAGCAGCTCGCGGACAGGGCTTAGGGGTGGGGAGCAGTTCTTC. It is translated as CASSSRTGLRGGEQFF.